Here is one T cell receptor beta chain with its context. This same CDR3 is encoded by further DNA sequences in the sample. This sample is part of a study of immune evolution from preneoplasia to lung adenocarcinoma. The CDR3 is 17 amino acids. V lost 0 bases to trimming and J lost 0 bases; unmatched junction nucleotides: 7. Germline lookup yields CDR1 SGHRS and CDR2 YFSETQ. TCRdb keeps only in-frame clones here, not all; method: immunoSEQ multiplex PCR. The sample lists 15,000 or so clones; approximately 86% were seen once. This sequence was found in a person aged 70 to 79 with invasive lung adenocarcinoma. The rearrangement links TRBV5-1 to TRBJ2-7, with TRBD2 matching over 9 bases. The sequenced sample was FFPE invasive lung adenocarcinoma tissue. The CDR3 is CASSLGATSGYSYEQYF. In DNA form, the CDR3 reads TGCGCCAGCAGCTTGGGGGCGACTAGCGGATACTCCTACGAGCAGTACTTC.